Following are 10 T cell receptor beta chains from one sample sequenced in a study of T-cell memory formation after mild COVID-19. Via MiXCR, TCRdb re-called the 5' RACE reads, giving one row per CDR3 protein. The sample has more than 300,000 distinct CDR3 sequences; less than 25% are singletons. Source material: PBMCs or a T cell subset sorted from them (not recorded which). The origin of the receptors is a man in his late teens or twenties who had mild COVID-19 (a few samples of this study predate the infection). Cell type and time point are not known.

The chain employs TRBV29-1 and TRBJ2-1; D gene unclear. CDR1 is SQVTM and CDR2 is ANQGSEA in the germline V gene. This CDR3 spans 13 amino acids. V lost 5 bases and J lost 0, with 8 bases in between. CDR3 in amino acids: CSVSTSSYNEQFF. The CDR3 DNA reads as TGCAGCGTTTCGACCAGCTCCTACAATGAGCAGTTCTTC.

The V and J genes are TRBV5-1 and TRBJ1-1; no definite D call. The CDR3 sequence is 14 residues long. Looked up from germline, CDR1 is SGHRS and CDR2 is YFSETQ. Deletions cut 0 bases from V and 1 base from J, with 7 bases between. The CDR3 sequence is CASSLVSENTEAFF. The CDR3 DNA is TGCGCCAGCAGCTTGGTGTCCGAGAACACTGAAGCTTTCTTT. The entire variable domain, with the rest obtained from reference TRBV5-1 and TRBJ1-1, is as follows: KAGVTQTPRYLIKTRGQQVTLSCSPISGHRSVSWYQQTPGQGLQFLFEYFSETQRNKGNFPGRFSGRQFSNSRSEMNVSTLELGDSALYLCASSLVSENTEAFFGQGTRLTVV.

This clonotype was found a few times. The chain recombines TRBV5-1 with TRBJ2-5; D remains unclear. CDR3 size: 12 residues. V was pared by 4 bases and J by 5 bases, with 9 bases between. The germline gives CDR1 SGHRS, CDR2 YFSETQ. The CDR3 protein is CASSEILETQYF. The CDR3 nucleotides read TGCGCCAGCAGCGAAATTTTGGAGACCCAGTACTTC.

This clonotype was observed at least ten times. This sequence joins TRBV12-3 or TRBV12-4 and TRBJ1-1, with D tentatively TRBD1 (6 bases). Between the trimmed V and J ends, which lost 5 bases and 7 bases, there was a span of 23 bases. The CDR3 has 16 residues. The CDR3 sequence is CASSLNTGPLGGEAFF. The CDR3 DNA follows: TGTGCCAGCAGTCTCAATACAGGGCCCCTAGGTGGTGAAGCTTTCTTT.

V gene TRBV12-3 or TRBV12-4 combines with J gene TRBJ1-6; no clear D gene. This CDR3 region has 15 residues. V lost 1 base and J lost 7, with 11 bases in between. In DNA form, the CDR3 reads TGTGCCAGCAGTTTAGGACACGGGCAGAATTCACCCCTCCACTTT. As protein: CASSLGHGQNSPLHF.

CDR3 DNA: TGTGCCAGCAGCTTCGGACCGGGATCCAATGAGCAGTTCTTC. It codes for CASSFGPGSNEQFF. The chain joins TRBV5-4 to TRBJ2-1, with TRBD2 as a possible D gene (5 bases). In germline, CDR1 is SGHNT, CDR2 YYREEE (reference sequence). This CDR3 has 14 residues. Trimming shortened V by 2 bases and J by 6 bases, and 12 bases separated the two germline ends.

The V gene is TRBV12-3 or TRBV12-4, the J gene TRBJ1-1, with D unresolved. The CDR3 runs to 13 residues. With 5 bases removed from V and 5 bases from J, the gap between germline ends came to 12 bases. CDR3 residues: CASSPRTDTEAFF. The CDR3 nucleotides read TGTGCCAGCAGTCCCCGGACGGATACTGAAGCTTTCTTT.

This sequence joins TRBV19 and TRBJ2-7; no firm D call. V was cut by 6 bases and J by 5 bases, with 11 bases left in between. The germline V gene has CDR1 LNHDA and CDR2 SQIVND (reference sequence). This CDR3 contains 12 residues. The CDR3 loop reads CASSESGDEQYF. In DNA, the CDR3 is TGTGCCAGTAGCGAGAGTGGGGACGAGCAGTACTTC.

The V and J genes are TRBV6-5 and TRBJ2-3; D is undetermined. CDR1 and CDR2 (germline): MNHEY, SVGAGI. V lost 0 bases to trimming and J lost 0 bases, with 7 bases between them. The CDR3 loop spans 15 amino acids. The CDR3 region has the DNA TGTGCCAGCAGTTACTCGGCCGACAGCACAGATACGCAGTATTTT. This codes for CASSYSADSTDTQYF.

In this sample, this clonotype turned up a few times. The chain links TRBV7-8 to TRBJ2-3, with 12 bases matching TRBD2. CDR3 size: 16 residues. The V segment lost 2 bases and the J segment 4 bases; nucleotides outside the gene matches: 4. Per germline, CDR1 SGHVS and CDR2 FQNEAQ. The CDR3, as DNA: TGTGCCAGCAGCTTATGGACTAGCGGGGCACCAGATACGCAGTATTTT. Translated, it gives CASSLWTSGAPDTQYF.